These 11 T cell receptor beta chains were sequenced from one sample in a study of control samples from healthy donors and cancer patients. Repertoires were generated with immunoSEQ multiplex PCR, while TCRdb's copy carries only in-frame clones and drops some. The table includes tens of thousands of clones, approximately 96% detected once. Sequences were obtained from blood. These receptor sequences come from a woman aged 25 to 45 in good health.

CDR3 loop: CSVDRPQGYGYTF. The DNA for the CDR3 is TGCAGCGTTGATCGACCCCAGGGCTATGGCTACACCTTC. V is TRBV29-1 and J is TRBJ1-2; TRBD1 is a possible D gene (5 bases). Trimming left V 3 bases short and J 4 bases short, with 12 bases between. This CDR3 is built from 13 residues. CDR1 is SQVTM, CDR2 ANQGSEA, per germline. The whole variable domain, remainder taken from reference TRBV29-1 and TRBJ1-2, is SAVISQKPSRDICQRGTSLTIQCQVDSQVTMMFWYRQQPGQSLTLIATANQGSEATYESGFVIDKFPISRPNLTFSTLTVSNMSPEDSSIYLCSVDRPQGYGYTFGSGTRLTVV.

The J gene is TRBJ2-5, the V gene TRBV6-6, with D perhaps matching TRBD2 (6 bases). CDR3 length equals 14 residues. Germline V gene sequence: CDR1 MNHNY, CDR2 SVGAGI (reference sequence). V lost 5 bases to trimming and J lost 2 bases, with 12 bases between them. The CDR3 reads CASSNEGLQETQYF. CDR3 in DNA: TGTGCCAGCAGTAACGAGGGACTGCAAGAGACCCAGTACTTC.

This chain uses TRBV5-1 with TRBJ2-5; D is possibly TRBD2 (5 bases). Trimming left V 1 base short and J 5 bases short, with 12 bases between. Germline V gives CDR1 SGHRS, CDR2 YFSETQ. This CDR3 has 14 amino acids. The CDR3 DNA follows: TGCGCCAGCAGCTTGAGAGGGTCTGGGGAGACCCAGTACTTC. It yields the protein CASSLRGSGETQYF.

The CDR3 region is CASSFPGARNTEAFF. The CDR3, as DNA: TGTGCCAGCAGCTTTCCCGGAGCGCGGAACACTGAAGCTTTCTTT. The chain couples TRBV11-2 to TRBJ1-1; no clear D. From germline, CDR1 is SGHAT and CDR2 FQNNGV. Trimming stripped 3 bases from V and 1 base from J, with 12 bases between. This CDR3 has 15 residues.

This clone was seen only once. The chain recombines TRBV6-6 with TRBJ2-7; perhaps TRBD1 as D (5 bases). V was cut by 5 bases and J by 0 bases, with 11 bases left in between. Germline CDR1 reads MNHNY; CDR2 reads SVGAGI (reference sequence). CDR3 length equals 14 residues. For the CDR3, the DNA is TGTGCCAGCAGTGTCGACAGAACCTCCTACGAGCAGTACTTC. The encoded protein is CASSVDRTSYEQYF.

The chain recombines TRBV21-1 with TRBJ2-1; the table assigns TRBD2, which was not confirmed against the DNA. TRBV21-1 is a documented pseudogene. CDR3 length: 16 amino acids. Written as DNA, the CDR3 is TGTGCCAGCAGCAAACCCAAGGGCTCGGCGGGCAATGAGCAGTTCTTC. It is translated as CASSKPKGSAGNEQFF.

DNA for the CDR3: TGTGCCAGCAGTTATAGTCAGGGACCCTACTCTGGGGCCAACGTCCTGACTTTC. As protein: CASSYSQGPYSGANVLTF. The chain is built from TRBV28 and TRBJ2-6; either TRBD1 or TRBD2 may supply D (5 bases each). V was shortened by 4 bases and J by 0 bases, with 16 bases between the two germline ends. The CDR3 has 18 amino acids. Looked up from germline, CDR1 is MDHEN and CDR2 is SYDVKM.

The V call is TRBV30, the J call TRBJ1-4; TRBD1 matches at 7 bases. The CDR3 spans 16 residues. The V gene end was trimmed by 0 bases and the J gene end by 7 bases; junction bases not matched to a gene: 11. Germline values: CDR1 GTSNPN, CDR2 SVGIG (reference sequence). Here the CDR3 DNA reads TGTGCCTGGAGTGTAGGCGTGACAGGGATAAGTGAAAAACTGTTTTTT. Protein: CAWSVGVTGISEKLFF.

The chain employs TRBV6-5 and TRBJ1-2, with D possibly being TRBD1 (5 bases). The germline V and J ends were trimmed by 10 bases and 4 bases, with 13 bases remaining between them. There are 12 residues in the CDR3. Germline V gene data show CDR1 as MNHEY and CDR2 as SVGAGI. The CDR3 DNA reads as TGTGCCACCAAGGTGGGGGGCTATGGCTACACCTTC. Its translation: CATKVGGYGYTF.

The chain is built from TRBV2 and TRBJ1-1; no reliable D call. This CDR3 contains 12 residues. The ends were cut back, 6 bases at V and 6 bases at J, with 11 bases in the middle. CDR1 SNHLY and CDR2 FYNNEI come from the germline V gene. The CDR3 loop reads CASRAGTAEAFF. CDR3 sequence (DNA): TGTGCCAGCAGGGCAGGCACGGCTGAAGCTTTCTTT.

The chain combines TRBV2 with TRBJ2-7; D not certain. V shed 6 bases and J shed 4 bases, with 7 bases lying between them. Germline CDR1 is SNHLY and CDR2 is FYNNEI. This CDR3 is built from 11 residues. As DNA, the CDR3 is TGTGCCAGCAGCGAACGATACGAGCAGTACTTC. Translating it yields CASSERYEQYF.